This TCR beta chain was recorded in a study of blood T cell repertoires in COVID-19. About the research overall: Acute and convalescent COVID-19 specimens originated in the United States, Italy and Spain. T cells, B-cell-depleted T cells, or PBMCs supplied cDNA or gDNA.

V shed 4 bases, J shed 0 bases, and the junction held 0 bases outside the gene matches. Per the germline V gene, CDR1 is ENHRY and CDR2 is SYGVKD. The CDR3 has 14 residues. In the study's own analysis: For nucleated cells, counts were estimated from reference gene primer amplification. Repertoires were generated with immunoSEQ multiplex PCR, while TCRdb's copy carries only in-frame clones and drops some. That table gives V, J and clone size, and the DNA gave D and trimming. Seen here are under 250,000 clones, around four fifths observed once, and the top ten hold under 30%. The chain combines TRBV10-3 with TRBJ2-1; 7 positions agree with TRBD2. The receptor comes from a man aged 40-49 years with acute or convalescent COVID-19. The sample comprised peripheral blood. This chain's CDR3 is CAISGGSSYNEQFF. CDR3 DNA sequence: TGTGCCATCAGTGGCGGGAGCTCCTACAATGAGCAGTTCTTC.